This T cell receptor beta chain was sequenced for a study of cytomegalovirus exposure and HLA in healthy donors (TCRdb year 2017). Study-wide context: An earlier analysis of approximately 600 of the donors reported 250 to 350 Gb of sequence data and 117 million unique TCR beta sequences from roughly 180 million T cells. Among around 400 genotyped donors of the cohort, an average of approximately 240,000 unique TCR beta nucleotide sequences were sequenced per donor, around 20% of them non-productive. Typing coverage varied by locus: roughly 629-640 donors for A, B, C, DRB1 and DQB1; under 550 for DQA1; over 600 for DPA1; approximately 450 for DPB1. Besides the first cohort of roughly 640 subjects, a separate validation cohort made up of 120 different subjects was used. High-throughput TCR immunosequencing, statistical association of individual TCRs with disease status, and machine learning were combined to predict cytomegalovirus infection status. Rather than drawing on any new phenotypic data, the later analysis identified candidate immune exposures from TCR beta sequences and the way those sequences occurred across donors. The study aimed to test whether signatures of past pathogen exposure could be identified by cataloging public T cell receptors. Donor age, sex, ethnicity and CMV serostatus were compiled alongside the repertoire data. HLA typing included class I and class II loci at four-digit resolution. In an earlier analysis of 587 of the donors, high-throughput TCR beta sequencing was used to judge whether each TCR beta V gene segment behaved as functional or pseudogenic. Roughly 300 gigabases of sequencing data and 70 million to 100 million unique TCR sequences were included in an early release covering 500 to 750 HLA-typed donors. Every discovery cohort repertoire had been produced on one sequencing platform. A later analysis re-analyzed previously published TCR beta repertoires from 550 to 700 donors and added high-resolution HLA genotyping to study TCR occurrence patterns. A handful of DR-DQ haplotypes were handled as single units for association and clustering because linkage in the cohort was strong. The study profiled the T cell repertoires of hundreds of subjects by immunosequencing and related them to cytomegalovirus serostatus. Genome-wide SNP genotypes for about 65% of the 666 donors were used in a later genetic analysis, which treated that subset as a discovery cohort. Among the roughly 430 genotyped donors, roughly 80% belonged to the genetic ancestry cluster associated with self-reported Caucasian donors. The study at large found these results: At a false discovery rate of 0.05, a later analysis linked fewer than 20,000 TCR beta sequences to specific HLA alleles. The presence/absence analyses assumed that sequencing depth was roughly uniform across donors, and that assumption may not be true. In vitro tests confirmed that a few of the cytomegalovirus-associated TCR beta chains recognize cytomegalovirus antigens. A group of highly shared sequence variants was considered likely to be a technical artifact of the sequencing pipeline. V-gene and J-gene trimming of TCR beta chains was associated with a missense DCLRE1C variant in a later genetic analysis, and the association was replicated in an independent cohort. In an earlier analysis of about 540 of the donors, most TCR beta V segments were observed in productive rearrangements about 90% or about 30% of the time, broadly matching IMGT annotations. A further reported finding was that TCR beta sequences accurately predicted the HLA-A and HLA-B alleles for most subjects in the first cohort. Some 16 rarely observed V segments, including chromosome 9 orphons, were excluded from the earlier analysis of almost 600 of the donors because counts were too low. According to a later analysis, parvovirus B19, influenza, CMV and Epstein-Barr virus appeared linked to several top co-occurrence clusters. When HLA alleles, especially DR and DQ, strongly co-occurred, attributing TCR associations to individual alleles was difficult. Most CMV-associated TCR beta chains appeared to be HLA-restricted in a later analysis, and the HLA associations seemed to be driven largely by CMV exposure. The study listed 164 TCR beta chains as associated with cytomegalovirus. Linkage disequilibrium might explain the correlated functional status among segregating V segments, but an unknown experimental factor could not be excluded. In a later analysis, HLA-associated TCR beta chains were found to be more clonally expanded and to have lower generation probabilities than equally common non-associated chains. Because the 87-base-pair reads could not distinguish some IMGT-functional V segments, including TRBV6-2 and TRBV6-3, those segments were excluded. In a later analysis, the rate of TCR association differed among HLA loci, with DRB1 alleles having the most associated TCRs and HLA-C alleles having the fewest. Because HLA typing was missing for some donors at each locus, association tests included only the typed subset. It was suggested by the authors that the approach could potentially be generalized to other disease states and immunological phenotypes. According to a later genetic analysis, donors in an Asian-associated ancestry cluster had fewer N-insertions in productive TCRs than the approximately 630-donor mean. Only TCR beta chains were sequenced in this cohort, and the absence of alpha or paired-chain data limited detectable features. Across donors, most TCR sequences were observed very rarely, whereas some public TCRs were present in many individuals. For the cohort, immune exposure information was limited to CMV serostatus. The classifier was reported to diagnose cytomegalovirus status with high specificity and sensitivity in both the original cohort and the validation cohort.

The cohort was made up of hundreds of healthy bone marrow donors. Cohort members were all nominally healthy when sampled, although unrecorded immune exposures were likely present. The donor was CMV seronegative and belonged to the group of around 350 seronegative cohort members. A peripheral blood sample was collected from each donor, and TCR beta sequencing was performed on peripheral blood mononuclear cells. Genomic DNA extraction from the blood cell samples was performed with the Qiagen DNeasy Blood Extraction Kit. As regards this clone: This clone's antigen is unknown. No quality values exist for individual bases; no much larger clone is one base distant.

Trimming at the junction amounts to 3 bases on V and 4 bases on J, and the germline ends lie 12 bases apart. The germline V gene yields LGHNT for CDR1 and FRNRAP for CDR2. The CDR3 sequence holds 14 residues, the cysteine and phenylalanine included. Only the CDR3 DNA is retained, 42 bases long and in frame from the first base. Library preparation was by the immunoSEQ multiplex PCR assay. A mixture of 60 forward primers for TCR Vbeta segments and 13 reverse primers for TCR Jbeta segments was used in the multiplex PCR. A multiplex PCR assay on genomic DNA amplified the CDR3 region of rearranged TCR beta genes. Amplified TCR beta libraries were sequenced as 87-base-pair reads on the Illumina HiSeq System. Per the original workflow: In a later analysis, some 80 million unique TCR beta chains were counted across the roughly 700 repertoires, and approximately 9.9 million of these chains were shared by at least two donors. Raw reads were error-corrected and collapsed into unique sequences with a nearest-neighbor algorithm that merged closely related sequences to remove PCR and sequencing errors. V, D and J gene segments were assigned by aligning CDR3 sequences to IMGT reference sequences. For a sequence to be retained, a match of at least six nucleotides to both a V gene segment and a J gene segment was required. A rearrangement was called productive if the CDR3 had no stop codons and remained in frame with V and J, and every other rearrangement was called non-productive. CDR3 was defined according to IMGT convention as the region running from the second conserved V-encoded cysteine to the conserved J-encoded phenylalanine. In an earlier analysis of roughly 580 of the donors, sequences lacking an unambiguous match to a single V gene segment were excluded. In an earlier analysis of roughly 600 of the donors, a V segment was called functional when productive rearrangements were above 56.7%, and segregating when the standard deviation between donors exceeded 5%. To diagnose cytomegalovirus status from the catalog of TCR beta chain sequences, a statistical classification framework was built. A later analysis assigned V and J genes by comparing TCR nucleotide sequences with IMGT/GENE-DB human TR gene sequences. In a later analysis, CDR3 sequences and most-parsimonious VDJ recombination scenarios were assigned using the TCRdist pipeline. In a later analysis, each TCR beta chain was defined by its CDR3 amino acid sequence together with its V-gene family, and reads without a unique V-gene family were excluded. In a later analysis, 500 to 700 highly shared, low-generation-probability nucleotide sequences were removed to address suspected cross-contamination and a sequencing artifact. For each public chain, a later analysis derived a clonal expansion index from normalized ranks of inferred template counts within each repertoire. A later analysis computed generation probabilities with a VDJ recombination model fitted to out-of-frame rearrangements, and checked the results against IGoR. In a later analysis, TCR-TCR, TCR-HLA and TCR-CMV co-occurrence was scored with hypergeometric tests, and a repertoire-size bias correction was applied to TCR pairs. To estimate false discovery rates, a later analysis permuted the HLA or CMV assignments 20 times. In a later analysis, co-occurring TCRs were grouped with DBSCAN, and TCRdist sequence similarity was added when clustering was performed within HLA-allele-positive subsets. Repertoires with fewer than 30,000 or more than 120,000 public chains, plus five repertoires with anomalous nucleotide sharing, were excluded from co-occurrence clustering. TCRdb carries this immuneACCESS record with in-frame sequences only. Its versions omit some clonotypes, under half of them owing to an unresolved V gene in the studies checked, with the rest unexplained. The V and J calls and the clone size are those of that table, but D and trimming were determined from the DNA. For this sample the table gives some 140,000 clones, of which around 79% were detected only once. Jointly, the top ten make up less than 3.5% of the sample.

Sequences were obtained from PBMCs. The chain links TRBV12-5 with TRBJ2-5; the D segment could be TRBD2, given 5 matching bases. This TCR derives from a man aged 18 to 30 in good health and CMV-seronegative. The nucleotide sequence is TGTGCTAGTGGTTTCGGACGAGGGAGAGAGACCCAGTACTTC. The resulting protein is CASGFGRGRETQYF. This CDR3, with the reference TRBV12-5 and TRBJ2-5 proteins standing in past its ends, gives the full variable domain DARVTQTPRHKVTEMGQEVTMRCQPILGHNTVFWYRQTMMQGLELLAYFRNRAPLDDSGMPKDRFSAEMPDATLATLKIQPSEPRDSAVYFCASGFGRGRETQYFGPGTRLLVL.